The 28 T cell receptor beta chains below were found in one sample sequenced in a study of shared clonotypes between healthy human individuals. Produced via immunoSEQ multiplex PCR; TCRdb's table is partial and in-frame only. The sample includes hundreds of thousands of clones, roughly 98% of them seen just once. Terminally differentiated effector memory CD45RA+ cells were excluded by CCR7 positive selection of CD45RO-negative cells. What was sequenced was naive CD8+ T cells sorted from blood. These receptors came from a man younger than 45 in good health.

Comments on this clone: Other DNA sequences in this sample translate to the same CDR3. This chain links TRBV27 with TRBJ2-7; TRBD1 aligns across 9 bases. Germline CDR1 reads MNHEY; CDR2 reads SMNVEV (reference sequence). With V trimmed by 3 bases and J by 3 bases, 3 bases remained unmatched. The CDR3 has 14 residues. The CDR3 protein is CASSLGQGGYEQYF. CDR3 nucleotides: TGTGCCAGCAGTTTGGGACAGGGAGGCTACGAGCAGTACTTC.

The chain combines TRBV6-5 with TRBJ2-7; maybe TRBD1 (5 bases). Germline CDR1 reads MNHEY; CDR2 reads SVGAGI. The CDR3 runs to 12 residues. The V and J ends lost 6 bases and 3 bases respectively, with 9 bases between them. CDR3 residues: CASRTTDYEQYF. Here the CDR3 DNA reads TGTGCCAGCAGAACGACAGACTACGAGCAGTACTTC.

The rearrangement links TRBV25-1 to TRBJ2-7, with TRBD1 matching over 7 bases. Germline V CDR1 and CDR2: MGHDK, SYGVNS. Trimming removed 4 bases from V and 3 bases from J; junction bases left unmatched: 6. CDR3 length equals 14 residues. Here the CDR3 DNA reads TGTGCCAGCAGTGTTGACAGGGTTAACTACGAGCAGTACTTC. This codes for CASSVDRVNYEQYF.

The chain carries TRBV30 and TRBJ2-3; 8 bases align to TRBD1. Germline V lookup: CDR1 GTSNPN, CDR2 SVGIG (reference sequence). The CDR3 loop spans 15 amino acids. Trimming at V came to 4 bases and at J to 2 bases, leaving 8 bases not matched to a gene. For the CDR3, the DNA is TGTGCCTGGACCCGGATACAGGGGGTCACAGATACGCAGTATTTT. It encodes CAWTRIQGVTDTQYF.

This chain uses TRBV11-2 with TRBJ2-1; a weak D match, TRBD2 (6 bases). Germline V CDR1 and CDR2: SGHAT, FQNNGV. The CDR3 length is 16 residues. V lost 1 base, J lost 6 bases, and 16 bases lay in between. CDR3 amino acids: CASSLASGERGNEQFF. CDR3 DNA: TGTGCCAGCAGCTTAGCCTCGGGGGAAAGGGGCAATGAGCAGTTCTTC.

This clone has a single count. The chain recombines TRBV5-1 with TRBJ1-2; a possible D gene is TRBD1 (5 bases). This CDR3 is 16 amino acids long. Germline V gene lookup returns CDR1 SGHRS and CDR2 YFSETQ. V was shortened by 4 bases and J by 8 bases, with 24 bases between the two germline ends. The CDR3 here is CASSTRRDGEFSGYTF. CDR3 nucleotides: TGCGCCAGCAGCACCCGCCGGGACGGTGAATTTTCGGGCTACACCTTC.

The chain joins TRBV18 to TRBJ2-7, with D hard to call. Trimming took off 6 bases at V and 5 bases at J, with 17 bases between the two ends. Germline V gene sequence: CDR1 KGHSH, CDR2 LQKENI. The CDR3 extends over 14 amino acids. CDR3 in DNA: TGTGCCAGCTCCCTCGTGGGCCCCCCGAACGAGCAGTACTTC. It codes for CASSLVGPPNEQYF.

The rearrangement links TRBV5-4 to TRBJ2-7; no definite D call. The CDR3 spans 15 residues. V was shortened by 4 bases and J by 0 bases, with 14 bases between the two germline ends. Germline-derived CDR1 and CDR2 are SGHNT and YYREEE (reference sequence). CDR3 region: CASSARGASSYEQYF. In nucleotides, the CDR3 is TGTGCCAGCAGCGCGCGTGGTGCGAGCTCCTACGAGCAGTACTTC.

The chain employs TRBV4-1 and TRBJ1-1; D may be TRBD1 (5 bases). Trimming took 3 bases from V and 4 from J, leaving 15 bases between them. Germline CDR1 MGHRA, CDR2 YSYEKL. This CDR3 comprises 15 residues. The CDR3 DNA reads TGCGCCAGCAGCCAGCTACAGGAGGTGACCACTGAAGCTTTCTTT. Its translation: CASSQLQEVTTEAFF.

In DNA form, the CDR3 reads TGTGCCAGCAGTCAGGGGGCAGGGGGAGACCAGCCCCAGCATTTT. Translating it yields CASSQGAGGDQPQHF. The chain carries TRBV6-5 and TRBJ1-5; 8 bases are shared with TRBD1. This CDR3 contains 15 residues. CDR1 and CDR2 from the germline V gene are MNHEY and SVGAGI. V lost 5 bases and J lost 7; bases outside the gene matches: 10.

This clone is a singleton in its sample. Other nucleotide sequences in the sample specify the same CDR3. The V and J genes are TRBV7-9 and TRBJ2-1; 9 bases fit TRBD2. V shed 3 bases and J 5 bases; nucleotides not matched to a gene: 2. This CDR3 has 14 residues. The germline gives CDR1 SEHNR, CDR2 FQNEAQ (reference sequence). CDR3 bases: TGTGCCAGCAGCTTGGTAGCGGGAGACAATGAGCAGTTCTTC. This translates into CASSLVAGDNEQFF.

The CDR3 nucleotides read TGTGCCAGCAGCCCCGGTGACGGGTCCTACGAGCAGTACTTC. Its protein product is CASSPGDGSYEQYF. The V gene is TRBV7-9, the J gene TRBJ2-7, with no clear D. Germline V gene lookup returns CDR1 SEHNR and CDR2 FQNEAQ (reference sequence). The CDR3 has 14 residues. V was shortened by 5 bases and J by 1 base, with 12 bases between the two germline ends.

This chain connects TRBV29-1 to TRBJ1-5; D unresolved. V shed 1 base and J shed 8 bases, with 12 bases lying between them. Looked up from germline, CDR1 is SQVTM and CDR2 is ANQGSEA. The CDR3 is 13 residues long. The CDR3 spells CSVEGDRGEPQHF. For the CDR3, the DNA is TGCAGCGTTGAAGGGGATCGCGGTGAGCCCCAGCATTTT.

V and J are TRBV27 and TRBJ2-3, with D possibly matching TRBD2 (7 bases). Between the trimmed V and J ends, which lost 6 bases and 4 bases, there was a span of 11 bases. There are 13 residues in the CDR3. CDR1 is MNHEY, CDR2 SMNVEV, per germline (reference sequence). The CDR3 protein is CASRQGGADTQYF. The CDR3 bases are TGTGCCAGCAGACAGGGAGGGGCAGATACGCAGTATTTT.

This CDR3 reads CASSVPVKGTSGDSSYNEQFF. DNA of the CDR3: TGTGCCAGCAGCGTTCCCGTCAAGGGGACTAGCGGGGATAGCTCCTACAATGAGCAGTTCTTC. The rearrangement uses TRBV7-6 and TRBJ2-1; 13 bases match TRBD2. This CDR3 is 21 amino acids long. J gave up 0 bases and V 5 bases, and 16 bases lay outside the gene matches. Looked up from germline, CDR1 is SGHVS and CDR2 is FNYEAQ. Full variable domain (outside the CDR3, taken from reference TRBV7-6 and TRBJ2-1): GAGVSQSPRYKVTKRGQDVALRCDPISGHVSLYWYRQALGQGPEFLTYFNYEAQQDKSGLPNDRFSAERPEGSISTLTIQRTEQRDSAMYRCASSVPVKGTSGDSSYNEQFFGPGTRLTVL.

This chain connects TRBV9 to TRBJ2-1; 10 nucleotides match TRBD2. The germline gives CDR1 SGDLS, CDR2 YYNGEE. The junction had 3 bases not matched to a gene; V was cut back by 2 bases and J by 7 bases. The CDR3 has 14 residues. In nucleotides, the CDR3 is TGTGCCAGCAGCGTTGGTAGCGGGAGGAATGAGCAGTTCTTC. Its translation is CASSVGSGRNEQFF.

The chain uses TRBV6-5 and TRBJ1-2; no definite D call. Looked up from germline, CDR1 is MNHEY and CDR2 is SVGAGI. Deletions cut 0 bases from V and 1 base from J, with 9 bases between. The length of the CDR3 is 15 residues. In DNA form, the CDR3 reads TGTGCCAGCAGTTACTCATTCCGCGATAACTATGGCTACACCTTC. As protein: CASSYSFRDNYGYTF.

V is TRBV19 and J is TRBJ1-1; 8 bases map to TRBD1. Trimming at V came to 5 bases and at J to 0 bases, leaving 5 bases not matched to a gene. In germline, CDR1 is LNHDA, CDR2 SQIVND (reference sequence). The CDR3 is 15 amino acids. The chain's CDR3 is CASSPRGLMNTEAFF. CDR3 nucleotides: TGTGCCAGTAGTCCCAGGGGGCTGATGAACACTGAAGCTTTCTTT.

The rearrangement uses TRBV4-3 and TRBJ1-3, with D tentatively TRBD1 (6 bases). The CDR3 is 18 residues long. The ends were cut back, 0 bases at V and 3 bases at J, with 18 bases in the middle. Germline values: CDR1 LGHNA, CDR2 YSLEER. CDR3 nucleotide sequence: TGCGCCAGCAGCCAAGATTTGTCGACCAGGGGAGGTGGAAACACCATATATTTT. It codes for CASSQDLSTRGGGNTIYF.

The J gene is TRBJ2-1, the V gene TRBV2; 7 bases agree with TRBD2. In germline, CDR1 is SNHLY, CDR2 FYNNEI. V dropped 6 bases and J dropped 3; count of bases not matched to a gene: 8. This CDR3 has 15 amino acids. DNA of the CDR3: TGTGCCAGCAGCGGACGTCTAGCGGACTACAATGAGCAGTTCTTC. Its protein product is CASSGRLADYNEQFF.

The chain is built from TRBV9 and TRBJ2-1; possibly TRBD2 for D (6 bases). Trimming shortened V by 3 bases and J by 3 bases, and 13 bases separated the two germline ends. Germline-derived CDR1 and CDR2 are SGDLS and YYNGEE. CDR3 length: 15 amino acids. CDR3 residues: CASSGRTTIYNEQFF. CDR3 in DNA: TGTGCCAGCAGCGGGCGGACTACAATCTACAATGAGCAGTTCTTC.

The CDR3 sequence is CASSGRDSKEEQFF. The DNA of the CDR3 is TGTGCCAGCAGCGGGCGGGACTCCAAGGAAGAGCAGTTCTTC. This sequence joins TRBV9 and TRBJ2-1, with a tentative D call TRBD2 (6 bases). The germline V gene has CDR1 SGDLS and CDR2 YYNGEE. V was trimmed by 3 bases and J by 10 bases, leaving 17 bases between them. This CDR3 contains 14 residues.

The chain employs TRBV6-5 and TRBJ1-4; the match to TRBD1 covers 8 bases. CDR3 size: 14 residues. Germline V gives CDR1 MNHEY, CDR2 SVGAGI. J lost 8 bases, V lost 4 bases, and 6 bases had no gene match. The CDR3 nucleotides read TGTGCCAGCAGTTCGGGACAGGACTTCGAAAAACTGTTTTTT. The encoded protein is CASSSGQDFEKLFF.

This sequence joins TRBV9 and TRBJ2-7; D tentatively fits TRBD1 or TRBD2 (6 bases each). The CDR3 contains 15 residues. V shed 4 bases and J shed 1 base, with 15 bases lying between them. Germline CDR1 is SGDLS and CDR2 is YYNGEE. CDR3 sequence reads: CASSPEGGWSYEQYF. For the CDR3, the DNA is TGTGCCAGCAGCCCAGAGGGGGGTTGGTCCTACGAGCAGTACTTC. The full variable domain, its missing parts supplied by reference TRBV9 and TRBJ2-7, is DSGVTQTPKHLITATGQRVTLRCSPRSGDLSVYWYQQSLDQGLQFLIQYYNGEERAKGNILERFSAQQFPDLHSELNLSSLELGDSALYFCASSPEGGWSYEQYFGPGTRLTVT.

The CDR3: CASSSTSGDSYNEQFF. The CDR3 DNA sequence: TGTGCCAGCAGTTCCACTAGCGGGGATTCCTACAATGAGCAGTTCTTC. The chain links TRBV2 to TRBJ2-1; 10 bases line up with TRBD2. The V gene end was trimmed by 5 bases and the J gene end by 1 base; junction bases not matched to a gene: 5. This CDR3 is built from 16 residues. The germline CDR1 and CDR2 sequences are SNHLY and FYNNEI.

The gene calls are TRBV6-5 and TRBJ1-4; 7 bases map to TRBD1. V lost 4 bases and J lost 8; bases outside the gene matches: 7. Germline V gives CDR1 MNHEY, CDR2 SVGAGI. CDR3 size: 14 residues. The CDR3 is CASSLATGWEKLFF. In nucleotides, the CDR3 is TGTGCCAGCAGTTTAGCGACAGGGTGGGAAAAACTGTTTTTT.

This chain's CDR3 is CASSLGTVFYEQYF. The CDR3 DNA sequence: TGTGCCAGCAGCTTAGGGACAGTTTTCTACGAGCAGTACTTC. The chain is built from TRBV7-2 and TRBJ2-7; possibly TRBD1 for D (6 bases). The ends were cut back, 1 base at V and 3 bases at J, with 10 bases in the middle. The germline V gene has CDR1 SGHTA and CDR2 FQGNSA. The CDR3 loop spans 14 amino acids.

V is TRBV9 and J is TRBJ2-2; D gene uncertain. Germline V lookup: CDR1 SGDLS, CDR2 YYNGEE. The V and J ends lost 3 bases and 0 bases respectively, with 15 bases between them. CDR3 length: 17 amino acids. CDR3 coding DNA: TGTGCCAGCAGCGCCGACCCCCGTGAGGCGAACACCGGGGAGCTGTTTTTT. Protein product: CASSADPREANTGELFF.